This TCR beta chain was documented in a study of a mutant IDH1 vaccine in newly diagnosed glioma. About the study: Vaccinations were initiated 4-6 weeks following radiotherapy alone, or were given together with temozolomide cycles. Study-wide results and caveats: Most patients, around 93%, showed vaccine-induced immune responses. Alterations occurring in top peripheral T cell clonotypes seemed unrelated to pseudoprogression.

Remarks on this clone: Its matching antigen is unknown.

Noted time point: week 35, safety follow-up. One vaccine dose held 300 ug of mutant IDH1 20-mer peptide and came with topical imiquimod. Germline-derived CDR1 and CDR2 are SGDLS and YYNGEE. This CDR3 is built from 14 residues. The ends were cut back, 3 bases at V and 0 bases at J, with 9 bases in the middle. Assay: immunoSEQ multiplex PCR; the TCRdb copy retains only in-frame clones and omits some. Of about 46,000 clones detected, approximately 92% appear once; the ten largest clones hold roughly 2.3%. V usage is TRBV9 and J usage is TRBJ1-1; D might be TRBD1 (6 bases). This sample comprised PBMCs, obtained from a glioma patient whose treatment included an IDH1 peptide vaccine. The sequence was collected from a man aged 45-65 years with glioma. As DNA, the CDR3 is TGTGCCAGCAGCGGGGGACAAATGAACACTGAAGCTTTCTTT. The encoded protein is CASSGGQMNTEAFF. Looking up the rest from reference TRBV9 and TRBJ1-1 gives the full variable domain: DSGVTQTPKHLITATGQRVTLRCSPRSGDLSVYWYQQSLDQGLQFLIQYYNGEERAKGNILERFSAQQFPDLHSELNLSSLELGDSALYFCASSGGQMNTEAFFGQGTRLTVV.